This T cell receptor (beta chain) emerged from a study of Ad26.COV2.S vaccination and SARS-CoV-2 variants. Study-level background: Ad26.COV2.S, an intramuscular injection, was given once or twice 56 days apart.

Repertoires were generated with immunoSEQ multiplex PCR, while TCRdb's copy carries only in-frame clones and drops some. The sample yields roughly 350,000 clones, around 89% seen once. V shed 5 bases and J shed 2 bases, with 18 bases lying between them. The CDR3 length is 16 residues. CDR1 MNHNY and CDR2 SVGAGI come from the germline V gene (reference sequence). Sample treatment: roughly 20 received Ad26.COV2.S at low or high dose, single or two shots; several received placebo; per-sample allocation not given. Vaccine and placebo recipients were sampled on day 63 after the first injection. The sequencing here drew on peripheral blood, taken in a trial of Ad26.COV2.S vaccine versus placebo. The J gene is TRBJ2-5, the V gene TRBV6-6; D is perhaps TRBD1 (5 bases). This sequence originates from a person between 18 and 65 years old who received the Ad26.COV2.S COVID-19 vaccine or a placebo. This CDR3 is CASSRVARTPQETQYF. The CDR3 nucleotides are TGTGCCAGCAGTAGGGTGGCCCGGACACCACAAGAGACCCAGTACTTC.